This T cell receptor beta chain came from a study of blood T cell repertoires in COVID-19. The germline V gene has CDR1 MDHEN and CDR2 SYDVKM. V lost 7 bases to trimming and J lost 3 bases, with 12 bases between them. CDR3 size: 13 residues. Per the study methods: Amplifying reference gene primers gave estimates of nucleated cell counts. Sequencing was performed with immunoSEQ multiplex PCR; in TCRdb, only in-frame clones are kept and a portion is missing. V, J and clone size are those of that table, while D and trimming were read from the DNA. The sample shows more than 110,000 clones, approximately 86% of them seen only once.

The clonotype originates from a human donor in a cohort sampled during active COVID-19. Material for sequencing was peripheral blood. This chain links TRBV28 with TRBJ1-2, with a weak D call TRBD1 (5 bases). This CDR3 is CASIGTTYYGYTF. Here the CDR3 DNA reads TGTGCCAGCATCGGGACTACTTACTATGGCTACACCTTC.